These 28 T cell receptor beta chains came from one sample sequenced in a study of shared clonotypes between healthy human individuals. Assay: immunoSEQ multiplex PCR; the TCRdb copy retains only in-frame clones and omits some. Among roughly 1,000,000 clones listed, more than 75% were seen once. Sequenced input: memory CD4+ T cells from PBMCs. Subset specified: CD45RA-negative fraction. These receptors originate from a man in his late teens or twenties in good health. Some clones in this sample may be carry-over from other donors' samples.

This sequence joins TRBV10-3 and TRBJ2-3; 7 bases fit TRBD1. The CDR3 has 12 residues. Germline CDR1 ENHRY, CDR2 SYGVKD. V shed 10 bases, J shed 9 bases, and the junction held 10 bases outside the gene matches. CDR3 sequence (DNA): TGTGCCACCACCGGGACAGACCCAACGCAGTATTTT. The encoded protein is CATTGTDPTQYF.

The chain employs TRBV28 and TRBJ2-5; TRBD2 is a possible D gene (7 bases). V lost 6 bases and J lost 1, with 15 bases in between. The CDR3 is 15 residues long. Germline V gene sequence: CDR1 MDHEN, CDR2 SYDVKM. CDR3 region: CASRKGGGAQETQYF. Here the CDR3 DNA reads TGTGCCAGCAGAAAGGGAGGGGGTGCCCAAGAGACCCAGTACTTC.

The chain employs TRBV5-4 and TRBJ2-1; D is undetermined. The V end was cut by 2 bases, the J end by 4 bases, with 13 bases between. The CDR3 covers 15 residues. Germline loops: CDR1 SGHNT, CDR2 YYREEE (reference sequence). CDR3 loop: CASSFTSSGYNEQFF. CDR3 sequence (DNA): TGTGCCAGCAGCTTTACCTCCTCCGGATACAATGAGCAGTTCTTC.

The V gene is TRBV7-8, the J gene TRBJ1-3; 8 nucleotides match TRBD1. Germline lookup yields CDR1 SGHVS and CDR2 FQNEAQ. The junction had 6 bases not matched to a gene; V was cut back by 5 bases and J by 9 bases. The CDR3 spans 13 residues. Here the CDR3 reads CASSLDRASTIYF. CDR3 nucleotides: TGTGCCAGCAGCCTGGACAGGGCCAGCACCATATATTTT. Based on the CDR3 plus reference TRBV7-8 and TRBJ1-3, the full variable domain is GAGVSQSPRYKVAKRGQDVALRCDPISGHVSLFWYQQALGQGPEFLTYFQNEAQLDKSGLPSDRFFAERPEGSVSTLKIQRTQQEDSAVYLCASSLDRASTIYFGEGSWLTVV.

The rearrangement joins TRBV7-9 to TRBJ1-3, with D uncertain. This CDR3 region has 15 residues. Trimming took off 3 bases at V and 0 bases at J, with 9 bases between the two ends. Germline loops: CDR1 SEHNR, CDR2 FQNEAQ (reference sequence). In DNA form, the CDR3 reads TGTGCCAGCAGCTTGTCTGAGAGCTCTGGAAACACCATATATTTT. It translates to CASSLSESSGNTIYF.

The J gene is TRBJ2-1, the V gene TRBV27; 11 bases are a match to TRBD2. The CDR3 consists of 17 residues. V shed 10 bases and J 9 bases; nucleotides not matched to a gene: 20. Germline V gene data show CDR1 as MNHEY and CDR2 as SMNVEV (reference sequence). In nucleotides, the CDR3 is TGTGCCATAGGCCTTCTAGCGGGAGGTACCGGAGGGGGTGAGCAGTTCTTC. This encodes CAIGLLAGGTGGGEQFF.

This chain joins TRBV4-2 and TRBJ2-5; 11 bases are a match to TRBD2. Germline CDR1 is LGHNA and CDR2 is YNFKEQ. J was trimmed by 2 bases and V by 4 bases; bases with no gene match: 12. The CDR3 runs to 18 residues. The DNA of the CDR3 is TGTGCCAGCAGCCTAGGCGGGCGCAGGACTAGCGGGCAAGAGACCCAGTACTTC. It encodes CASSLGGRRTSGQETQYF.

This rearrangement joins TRBV7-2 to TRBJ2-6; D uncertain. The germline CDR1 and CDR2 sequences are SGHTA and FQGNSA. V lost 5 bases and J 2 bases, leaving 13 bases between the germline ends. This CDR3 is built from 16 residues. This CDR3 reads CASSPHLGPGANVLTF. The DNA of the CDR3 is TGTGCCAGCAGCCCGCACTTGGGTCCTGGGGCCAACGTCCTGACTTTC.

As regards this clone: A much larger clone is a single base away; this may be a read error. CDR3 nucleotide sequence: TGTGCCAGCAGCTTTGGGAATAGCAATCAGCCCCAGCGTTTT. Its protein is CASSFGNSNQPQRF. The V and J genes are TRBV7-9 and TRBJ1-5, with D hard to call. Per germline, CDR1 SEHNR and CDR2 FQNEAQ (reference sequence). The CDR3 consists of 14 residues.

J is TRBJ1-5 and V is TRBV14, with D unresolved. This CDR3 comprises 13 residues. The germline V gene encodes CDR1 SGHDN and CDR2 FVKESK. Trimming shortened V by 4 bases and J by 3 bases, and 7 bases separated the two germline ends. DNA of the CDR3: TGTGCCAGCAGCCTGGACCTCAATCAGCCCCAGCATTTT. It is translated as CASSLDLNQPQHF.

In its sample, this clone was seen a few times. The chain couples TRBV14 to TRBJ1-1, with D possibly matching TRBD1 (6 bases). From germline, CDR1 is SGHDN and CDR2 FVKESK. The CDR3 has 14 amino acids. Trimming left V 0 bases short and J 8 bases short, with 13 bases between. The CDR3 DNA sequence: TGTGCCAGCAGCCAAGATCGGCAGGGGAGGGAAGCTTTCTTT. Protein sequence: CASSQDRQGREAFF.

Turning to this clone: Different DNA sequences within this sample yield the same CDR3. The chain uses TRBV18 and TRBJ2-7, with 7 bases identical to TRBD1. With V trimmed by 3 bases and J by 3 bases, 2 bases remained unmatched. The CDR3 sequence is 13 residues long. The germline V gene encodes CDR1 KGHSH and CDR2 LQKENI. In DNA form, the CDR3 reads TGTGCCAGCTCACCCGGGACAGACTACGAGCAGTACTTC. Translated, it gives CASSPGTDYEQYF. Using reference TRBV18 and TRBJ2-7 for the parts outside the CDR3, the full variable domain is NAGVMQNPRHLVRRRGQEARLRCSPMKGHSHVYWYRQLPEEGLKFMVYLQKENIIDESGMPKERFSAEFPKEGPSILRIQQVVRGDSAAYFCASSPGTDYEQYFGPGTRLTVT.

This clone was counted once. The V and J genes are TRBV19 and TRBJ2-1; 7 bases are a match to TRBD2. Germline loops: CDR1 LNHDA, CDR2 SQIVND (reference sequence). Trimming cost V 4 bases and J 8 bases; bases outside gene matches: 11. This CDR3 has 15 residues. The CDR3 DNA reads TGTGCCAGTAGTACCTTAGCGGGCTCCCGGGATGAGCAGTTCTTC. It yields the protein CASSTLAGSRDEQFF.

This clone has ten or more counts. The chain employs TRBV5-6 and TRBJ2-5; no reliable D call. The V end was cut by 0 bases, the J end by 2 bases, with 11 bases between. The length of the CDR3 is 15 residues. Germline loops: CDR1 SGHDT, CDR2 YYEEEE. The CDR3 sequence is CASSLVKVGQETQYF. The CDR3 DNA reads as TGTGCCAGCAGCTTGGTGAAAGTTGGGCAAGAGACCCAGTACTTC.

The J gene is TRBJ2-1, the V gene TRBV4-2; D is tentatively TRBD1 or TRBD2 (5 bases each). The germline V gene has CDR1 LGHNA and CDR2 YNFKEQ. Trimming took off 2 bases at V and 5 bases at J, with 10 bases between the two ends. The CDR3 has 14 residues. CDR3 protein: CASSQRGRHNEQFF. CDR3 DNA sequence: TGTGCCAGCAGCCAACGGGGACGCCACAATGAGCAGTTCTTC.

The CDR3 reads CASSQGNSAGGGETQYF. The CDR3 DNA is TGTGCCAGCAGCCAAGGAAATTCGGCAGGGGGGGGAGAGACCCAGTACTTC. V is TRBV4-2 and J is TRBJ2-5; D tentatively reads TRBD1 or TRBD2 (7 bases each). The germline gives CDR1 LGHNA, CDR2 YNFKEQ. This CDR3 is built from 17 residues. The V end lost 1 base, the J end lost 4 bases, and 19 bases lay between the germline ends.

Details on this clone: Other DNA sequences in the sample encode the same CDR3. The V and J genes are TRBV9 and TRBJ2-7; TRBD2 agrees at 11 bases. The CDR3 runs to 15 residues. The V gene end was trimmed by 0 bases and the J gene end by 1 base; junction bases not matched to a gene: 0. The V gene's germline CDR1 is SGDLS and CDR2 YYNGEE. CDR3 sequence reads: CASSVGTSGSYEQYF. The CDR3 DNA reads as TGTGCCAGCAGCGTAGGGACTAGCGGGTCCTACGAGCAGTACTTC.

The chain links TRBV11-2 to TRBJ2-1, with 11 bases identical to TRBD2. There are 15 residues in the CDR3. Trimming took 6 bases from V and 4 from J; bases not matched to a gene: 5. Germline V gene sequence: CDR1 SGHAT, CDR2 FQNNGV. This CDR3 reads CASSKTSGKYNEQFF. DNA of the CDR3: TGTGCCAGCAGTAAGACTAGCGGGAAGTACAATGAGCAGTTCTTC.

This clone has a single count. This sequence joins TRBV6-5 and TRBJ2-3; D remains unclear. Per germline, CDR1 MNHEY and CDR2 SVGAGI. Trimming cost V 0 bases and J 11 bases, with 15 bases left between them. The CDR3 totals 14 residues. The CDR3 region is CASSYSMLIPVQYF. In nucleotides, the CDR3 is TGTGCCAGCAGTTACTCGATGCTGATCCCGGTGCAGTATTTT.

The CDR3: CASSLGQVYGYTF. CDR3 DNA: TGCGCCAGCAGCTTAGGACAGGTCTATGGCTACACCTTC. This chain uses TRBV5-1 with TRBJ1-2; TRBD1 matches 7 bases. Germline assignment: CDR1 SGHRS and CDR2 YFSETQ. Losses at the gene ends were 2 bases for V and 4 bases for J; bases not matched to a gene: 2. CDR3 size: 13 residues.

The V and J genes are TRBV18 and TRBJ2-7, with 7 bases matching TRBD1. This CDR3 is 14 amino acids long. Per the germline V gene, CDR1 is KGHSH and CDR2 is LQKENI. Trimming took 3 bases from V and 3 from J; bases not matched to a gene: 5. CDR3 loop: CASSPGTVGYEQYF. The CDR3 bases are TGTGCCAGCTCACCCGGGACAGTGGGCTACGAGCAGTACTTC.

This chain uses TRBV9 with TRBJ2-3; D gene ambiguous. The CDR3 has 11 residues. V lost 3 bases and J 3 bases, leaving 2 bases between the germline ends. CDR1 is SGDLS, CDR2 YYNGEE, per germline. The chain's CDR3 is CASSATDTQYF. The CDR3 DNA follows: TGTGCCAGCAGCGCAACAGATACGCAGTATTTT.

In its sample, this clone was seen once. The V call is TRBV6-1, the J call TRBJ2-2; D not resolved. Trimming took 1 base from V and 2 from J, leaving 14 bases between them. The V gene's germline CDR1 is MNHNS and CDR2 SASEGT. The CDR3 covers 17 residues. The CDR3 region is CASSEGGIGPNTGELFF. CDR3 nucleotide sequence: TGTGCCAGCAGTGAAGGGGGTATAGGGCCTAACACCGGGGAGCTGTTTTTT.

The rearrangement uses TRBV6-1 and TRBJ2-1; TRBD2 aligns across 8 bases. CDR1 and CDR2 (germline): MNHNS, SASEGT. Losses at the gene ends were 7 bases for V and 2 bases for J; bases not matched to a gene: 7. This CDR3 spans 15 amino acids. CDR3 sequence reads: CASIGSGGPYNEQFF. CDR3 nucleotides: TGTGCCAGCATCGGGAGCGGGGGACCCTACAATGAGCAGTTCTTC.

In its sample, this clone was seen once. J is TRBJ2-5 and V is TRBV11-2; D may be TRBD2 (5 bases). Trimming took 4 bases from V and 12 from J, leaving 21 bases between them. Per germline, CDR1 SGHAT and CDR2 FQNNGV. This CDR3 spans 14 amino acids. CDR3 amino acids: CASSSVTGKAEEYF. The CDR3 bases are TGTGCCAGCAGCTCCGTCACCGGGAAGGCAGAGGAGTACTTC. The entire variable domain, with the rest obtained from reference TRBV11-2 and TRBJ2-5, is as follows: EAGVAQSPRYKIIEKRQSVAFWCNPISGHATLYWYQQILGQGPKLLIQFQNNGVVDDSQLPKDRFSAERLKGVDSTLKIQPAKLEDSAVYLCASSSVTGKAEEYFGPGTRLLVL.

This clone has a handful of counts. The gene calls are TRBV5-6 and TRBJ2-2; D not resolved. The CDR3 is 12 residues long. V lost 4 bases to trimming and J lost 8 bases, with 9 bases between them. Germline CDR1 SGHDT, CDR2 YYEEEE. Written as DNA, the CDR3 is TGTGCCAGCAGCCAACCATCGGGGGAGCTGTTTTTT. This codes for CASSQPSGELFF.

J is TRBJ2-7 and V is TRBV5-1; D may match TRBD1 or TRBD2 (5 bases each). This CDR3 region has 13 residues. Per the germline V gene, CDR1 is SGHRS and CDR2 is YFSETQ. The V end lost 9 bases, the J end lost 3 bases, and 16 bases lay between the germline ends. This CDR3 is CATSRDGGYEQYF. The CDR3 nucleotides are TGCGCCACTAGCCGGGACGGAGGCTACGAGCAGTACTTC.

This chain connects TRBV9 to TRBJ2-1; no definite D call. Trimming shortened V by 0 bases and J by 0 bases, and 10 bases separated the two germline ends. Germline values: CDR1 SGDLS, CDR2 YYNGEE. This CDR3 has 16 residues. For the CDR3, the DNA is TGTGCCAGCAGCGTAGGTTTGGGTTCCTCCTACAATGAGCAGTTCTTC. Translated, it gives CASSVGLGSSYNEQFF.